This T cell receptor beta chain emerged from a study of blood T cell repertoires in COVID-19. The overall study: Sample material is recorded as cDNA or gDNA derived from T cells, B-cell-depleted T cells, or PBMCs.

TCRdb's copy holds only in-frame clones and misses some; the assay was immunoSEQ multiplex PCR. The data show 200,000 or so clones, with about 84% seen just once and approximately 2% held by the top ten. Donors were grouped by their self-reported clinical history. Cohort 3 donors counted as recovered after two negative PCRs, clearance, or resolved symptoms. CDR1 KGHDR and CDR2 SFDVKD come from the germline V gene. The CDR3 has 15 amino acids. Trimming left V 6 bases short and J 1 base short, with 12 bases between. The receptor comes from a man aged 55 to 70 who had recovered from COVID-19. Sequences were obtained from PBMCs or T cells enriched from blood (not recorded which). The chain links TRBV24-1 to TRBJ1-5, with D possibly TRBD1 on 6 matching bases. CDR3 amino acids: CATSLGGESNQPQHF. The DNA of the CDR3 is TGTGCCACCAGTCTAGGGGGAGAGAGCAATCAGCCCCAGCATTTT.